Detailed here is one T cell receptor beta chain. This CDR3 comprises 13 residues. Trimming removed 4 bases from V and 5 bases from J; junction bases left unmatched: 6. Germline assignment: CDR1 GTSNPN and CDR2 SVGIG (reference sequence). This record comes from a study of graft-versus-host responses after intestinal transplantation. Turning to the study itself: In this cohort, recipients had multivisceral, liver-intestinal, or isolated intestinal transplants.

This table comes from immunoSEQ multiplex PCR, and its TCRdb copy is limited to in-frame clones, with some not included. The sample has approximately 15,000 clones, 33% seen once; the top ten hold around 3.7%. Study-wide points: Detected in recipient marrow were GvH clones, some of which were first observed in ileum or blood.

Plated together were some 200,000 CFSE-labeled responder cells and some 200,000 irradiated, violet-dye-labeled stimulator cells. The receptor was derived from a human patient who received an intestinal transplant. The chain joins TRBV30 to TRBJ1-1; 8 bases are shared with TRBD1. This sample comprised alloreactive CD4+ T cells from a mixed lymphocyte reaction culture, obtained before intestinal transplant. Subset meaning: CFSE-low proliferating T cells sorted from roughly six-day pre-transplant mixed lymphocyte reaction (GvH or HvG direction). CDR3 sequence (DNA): TGTGCCTGGACCAAGGACAGGGCGACTGAAGCTTTCTTT. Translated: CAWTKDRATEAFF.